A selection of T cell receptor beta chains follows, all from one sample in a study of Ad26.COV2.S vaccination and SARS-CoV-2 variants. Sequencing was performed with immunoSEQ multiplex PCR; in TCRdb, only in-frame clones are kept and a portion is missing. Of approximately 450,000 clones in the sample, 80% to 95% were seen once. This specimen consisted of peripheral blood, obtained in a trial of Ad26.COV2.S vaccine versus placebo. These receptors all come from a person between 18 and 60 years old who received the Ad26.COV2.S COVID-19 vaccine or a placebo. Each CDR3 is given with its conserved first and last residue. A D gene is named only where the DNA matches it firmly. A row's size may be missing; if present it is once, few, many or a size class.

clone size: once; D gene: .; V gene: TRBV23-1; J gene: TRBJ1-6; CDR3 DNA: TGCGCCAGCAGTCCACGAGGGCCACACTTT; CDR3 protein: CASSPRGPHF
clone size: .; D gene: .; V gene: TRBV30; J gene: TRBJ1-1; CDR3 DNA: TGTGCCTGGAGTAGGAGGGAATGGGAAGCTTTCTTT; CDR3 protein: CAWSRREWEAFF
clone size: .; D gene: .; V gene: TRBV30; J gene: TRBJ2-7; CDR3 DNA: TGTGCCTGGAGTGAGGGCAGGCTCTTTTACGAGCAGTACTTC; CDR3 protein: CAWSEGRLFYEQYF
clone size: .; D gene: .; V gene: TRBV5-1; J gene: TRBJ2-5; CDR3 DNA: TGCGCCAGCAGCTTGGGCCTTGGTTCTGTAGAGACCCAGTACTTC; CDR3 protein: CASSLGLGSVETQYF
clone size: .; D gene: TRBD1; V gene: TRBV2; J gene: TRBJ2-4; CDR3 DNA: TGTGCCAGCAGTAAGGACAGGGGGCACAAAAACATTCAGTACTTC; CDR3 protein: CASSKDRGHKNIQYF
clone size: .; D gene: TRBD2; V gene: TRBV29-1; J gene: TRBJ2-1; CDR3 DNA: TGCAGCGGTCGACAGGCTGCTAGCGGGAGATCCTACAATGAGCAGTTCTTC; CDR3 protein: CSGRQAASGRSYNEQFF
clone size: once; D gene: .; V gene: TRBV7-9; J gene: TRBJ1-1; CDR3 DNA: TGTGCCAGCAGCTTATTTTTGACTGAAGCTTTCTTT; CDR3 protein: CASSLFLTEAFF
clone size: once; D gene: .; V gene: TRBV6-2/TRBV6-3; J gene: TRBJ2-7; CDR3 DNA: TGTGCCAGCAGCACACGGGCCGGGCGCCCCTACGAGCAGTACTTC; CDR3 protein: CASSTRAGRPYEQYF
clone size: .; D gene: .; V gene: TRBV6-5; J gene: TRBJ1-6; CDR3 DNA: TGTGCCAGCAGTCAACAGGGCTCACCCCTCCACTTT; CDR3 protein: CASSQQGSPLHF
clone size: .; D gene: .; V gene: TRBV12-3/TRBV12-4; J gene: TRBJ2-7; CDR3 DNA: TGTGCCAGCAGTTTTATGGGGGAGCAGTACTTC; CDR3 protein: CASSFMGEQYF
clone size: .; D gene: TRBD2; V gene: TRBV6-4; J gene: TRBJ2-2; CDR3 DNA: TGTGCCAGCAGTGACTCGGGGCTAGCGGGGAAAACCGGGGAGCTGTTTTTT; CDR3 protein: CASSDSGLAGKTGELFF
clone size: .; D gene: .; V gene: TRBV5-1; J gene: TRBJ2-7; CDR3 DNA: TGCGCCAGCAGTACTCGCAGGGATGAGCAGTACTTC; CDR3 protein: CASSTRRDEQYF
clone size: .; D gene: .; V gene: TRBV5-4; J gene: TRBJ1-5; CDR3 DNA: TGTGCCAGCAGCATCTTTTACCAGCAGCCCCAGCATTTT; CDR3 protein: CASSIFYQQPQHF
clone size: .; D gene: .; V gene: TRBV10-2; J gene: TRBJ2-1; CDR3 DNA: TGCGCCAGCAGACCGGACCCCAATGAGCAGTTCTTC; CDR3 protein: CASRPDPNEQFF
clone size: .; D gene: TRBD1; V gene: TRBV23-1; J gene: TRBJ1-6; CDR3 DNA: TGCGCCAGCAGTCAACCAACCAGGGGGCGAGGTTCACCCCTCCACTTT; CDR3 protein: CASSQPTRGRGSPLHF
clone size: .; D gene: TRBD1; V gene: TRBV19; J gene: TRBJ1-1; CDR3 DNA: TGTGCCAGTAGTATAGTTGGGACAGGGAAAATGAACACTGAAGCTTTCTTT; CDR3 protein: CASSIVGTGKMNTEAFF
clone size: .; D gene: .; V gene: TRBV5-1; J gene: TRBJ2-1; CDR3 DNA: TGCGCCAGCAGCCCCCGGGTCCATACCAATGAGCAGTTCTTC; CDR3 protein: CASSPRVHTNEQFF
clone size: .; D gene: .; V gene: TRBV5-5; J gene: TRBJ1-2; CDR3 DNA: TGTGCCAGCAGCTTGTTGGGTATGGAGTTAAGCTACACCTTC; CDR3 protein: CASSLLGMELSYTF
clone size: .; D gene: .; V gene: TRBV19; J gene: TRBJ1-5; CDR3 DNA: TGTGCCAGTAGTAACTCCCCGGGACCCACTTTCAATCAGCCCCAGCATTTT; CDR3 protein: CASSNSPGPTFNQPQHF
clone size: .; D gene: .; V gene: TRBV24-1; J gene: TRBJ2-1; CDR3 DNA: TGTGCCACCAGTGATCCCCCTAGGGCGGACAATGAGCAGTTCTTC; CDR3 protein: CATSDPPRADNEQFF
clone size: .; D gene: TRBD2; V gene: TRBV28; J gene: TRBJ2-7; CDR3 DNA: TGTGCCAGCAGTTCACCGGGACTAGCTAGTGAGCAGTACTTC; CDR3 protein: CASSSPGLASEQYF
clone size: .; D gene: TRBD1; V gene: TRBV5-6; J gene: TRBJ1-2; CDR3 DNA: TGTGCCAGCAGCTTGGGGCTGACAGGGACCTATGGCTACACCTTC; CDR3 protein: CASSLGLTGTYGYTF
clone size: .; D gene: .; V gene: TRBV4-3; J gene: TRBJ2-7; CDR3 DNA: TGCGCCAGCAGCCTCCTACGGGGTAGTGAGCAGTACTTC; CDR3 protein: CASSLLRGSEQYF
clone size: .; D gene: TRBD1; V gene: TRBV4-3; J gene: TRBJ2-1; CDR3 DNA: TGCGCCAGCAGCCAAGCCGGGACAGGGGATTACAATGAGCAGTTCTTC; CDR3 protein: CASSQAGTGDYNEQFF